This section outlines one T cell receptor (beta chain) sequence together with its context. The antigen it recognizes is unknown. No base qualities exist here, and no much larger clone lies one base off it. Trimming removed 0 bases from V and 2 bases from J, leaving 7 bases between the germline ends. As encoded in the germline V gene (reference sequence), CDR1 is LNHDA while CDR2 is SQIVND. The CDR3, cysteine through phenylalanine, is 14 amino acids long. The kept DNA is CDR3 alone, 42 bases in frame from the first base. The data stem from a study of Ad26.COV2.S vaccination and SARS-CoV-2 variants (dated by TCRdb to about 2021). For the study in its entirety: Donors in the vaccine arm were drawn from COV1001, a multicentre, randomized, double-blind, placebo-controlled phase I-IIa trial testing Ad26.COV2.S in healthy adults. Dosing of Ad26.COV2.S was intramuscular, at either 5x10^10 or 1x10^11 viral particles, delivered as one shot or as two shots spaced 56 days apart. TCRbeta repertoire sequencing was used to assess the specificity and breadth of SARS-CoV-2-reactive T cell receptors after Ad26.COV2.S vaccination. Investigators remained blinded to trial group allocation during experiments and outcome assessment. Trial participants were randomized into five groups of five: low-dose or high-dose Ad26.COV2.S given once or twice, or placebo on both occasions. A total of 32 samples were included in the TCR-sequenced set, comprising some 20 Ad26.COV2.S vaccine recipients, 5 placebo recipients and 8 SARS-CoV-2 convalescent individuals. Findings and caveats that apply to the study as a whole: Comparable non-spike TCR breadth was observed between vaccine and placebo recipients, consistent with only spike being contained in the vaccine. The authors noted that the TCR breadth and depth analyses may have underestimated total T cell responses. The study was not powered for comparison of responses between vaccine doses or regimens. Ad26.COV2.S recipients had higher spike-specific TCR breadth than placebo recipients (P = 0.0014). Substantial breadth of spike-specific CD8+ and CD4+ T cell responses was reported after vaccination.

TCRbeta CDR3 regions were sequenced with the immunoSEQ Assay. After extraction, genomic DNA underwent amplification by bias-controlled multiplex PCR, followed by high-throughput sequencing. In the authors' own workflow: To quantify the absolute abundance of every unique TCRbeta CDR3 region, sequences were collapsed and filtered. T cell fraction was estimated by normalization of TCRbeta template counts to usable DNA, with usable DNA being measured through amplification of reference genes present in all nucleated cells. Repertoire TCRs were annotated as SARS-CoV-2-specific by exact matching of V gene, CDR3 amino acid sequence and J gene to a known reactive TCR set. The reference SARS-CoV-2 TCR set was obtained from MIRA and was filtered for enrichment in COVID-19-positive ImmuneCODE repertoires, whereby public or cross-reactive TCRs were removed. Based on the MIRA antigens, annotated TCRs were further analysed at the level of specific ORF or position within ORF. Breadth was defined as the number of annotated unique rearrangements divided by the total number of unique productive rearrangements, and depth was defined as the summed frequency of the annotated unique rearrangements. Two-sided Wilcoxon rank-sum tests were used to compare TCR breadth between groups. Not all clones reach the TCRdb copy of this immuneACCESS table, which keeps in-frame sequences only. Checked studies attribute under half of the gap to unresolved V genes and leave the rest unexplained. V, J and clone size reflect that table, while D and trimming were determined from the DNA. In all, the sample holds approximately 420,000 clones, and 88% of those were seen once. The top ten hold 3.6% of the sample.

The treatment or condition tag for this specimen amounts to: 19 received Ad26.COV2.S at low or high dose, single or two shots; roughly 5 received placebo; per-sample allocation not given. Repertoires of vaccine and placebo recipients were sequenced from samples taken on day 63 after the first injection. Between 29 July and 7 August 2020, Cohort 1b enrolled around 24 adults aged 18-55 years at one site in Boston, USA. Ad26.COV2.S was a replication-incompetent adenovirus type 26 vector that expressed a prefusion-stabilized SARS-CoV-2 spike protein derived from the original Wuhan strain. This receptor was taken from a person between 18 and 65 years old who received the Ad26.COV2.S COVID-19 vaccine or a placebo. The chain is encoded by TRBV19 joined to TRBJ2-5; the D gene cannot be named for sure. Here the sequenced sample was peripheral blood, taken in a trial of Ad26.COV2.S vaccine versus placebo. In nucleotide form, the sequence is TGTGCCAGTAGTATAGATGTAGGACAAGAGACCCAGTACTTC. The resulting protein is CASSIDVGQETQYF.